This TCR beta chain is from a study of Graves' ophthalmopathy and Graves' hyperthyroidism. Whole-study findings and limits: Blood also carried most expanded thyroid clonotypes exceeding 0.001 frequency.

TCR beta CDR3 amplification used RNA transcripts. HTBI primers served in a first-round RT-PCR, which a second-round multiplex PCR followed. TCRdb passed the multiplex PCR reads through MiXCR, listing each CDR3 protein once. The sample comprises fewer than 650,000 distinct CDR3 sequences, over 20% of which are singletons, and about 6.6% rests with the top ten. The length of the CDR3 is 15 residues. Germline values: CDR1 KGHSH, CDR2 LQKENI. Trimming stripped 3 bases from V and 4 bases from J, with 16 bases between. There are a few counts of this clonotype. The antigen remains unidentified. This TCR came from a woman aged 18 to 35 with stable Graves' hyperthyroidism. Some clones in this sample may be carry-over from other donors' samples. The specimen sequenced was peripheral blood. The chain joins TRBV18 to TRBJ2-7; D is unresolved. The DNA for the CDR3 is TGTGCCAGCTCACCGCCTACAAAAGTCTGGTACGAGCAGTACTTC. Protein sequence: CASSPPTKVWYEQYF.